The clone carrying this T cell receptor beta chain was counted between two and nine times. Per the original data handling: Estimation of nucleated cell counts was performed using reference gene primer amplification. Produced via immunoSEQ multiplex PCR; TCRdb's table is partial and in-frame only. The D gene and trimming were derived from the DNA, and the V and J assignments and clone size from that table. The data hold approximately 330,000 clones, with roughly 89% observed a single time. Seattle patient enrollment occurred during active infection, with longitudinal follow-up thereafter. This record belongs to a study of blood T cell repertoires in COVID-19. Study-wide context: Donors in the United States, Italy and Spain gave samples during acute or convalescent COVID-19. PBMCs, B-cell-depleted T cells, or T cells were the source of the cDNA or gDNA that made up the material.

This clonotype was sampled from a young man with COVID-19, enrolled during active disease. Sequencing input: peripheral blood.

In nucleotides, the CDR3 is TGTGCCAGCAGTGAATGGGACAGGGGGAACACCGGGGAGCTGTTTTTT. Translated: CASSEWDRGNTGELFF. The chain carries TRBV2 and TRBJ2-2; TRBD1 agrees at 10 bases. Losses at the gene ends were 2 bases for V and 1 base for J; bases not matched to a gene: 1. This CDR3 has 16 residues. Germline V gene lookup returns CDR1 SNHLY and CDR2 FYNNEI.